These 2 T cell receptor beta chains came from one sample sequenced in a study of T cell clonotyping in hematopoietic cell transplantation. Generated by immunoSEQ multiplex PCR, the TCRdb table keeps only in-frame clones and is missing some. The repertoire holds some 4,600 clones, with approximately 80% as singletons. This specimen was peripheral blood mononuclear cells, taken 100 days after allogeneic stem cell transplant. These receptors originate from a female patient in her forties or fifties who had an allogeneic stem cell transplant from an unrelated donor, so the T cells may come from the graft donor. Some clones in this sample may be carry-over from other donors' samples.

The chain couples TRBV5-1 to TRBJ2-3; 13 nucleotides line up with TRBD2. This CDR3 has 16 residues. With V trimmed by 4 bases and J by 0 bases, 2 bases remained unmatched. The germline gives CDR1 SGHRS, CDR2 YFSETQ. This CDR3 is CASSQGLAGSTDTQYF. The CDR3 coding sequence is TGCGCCAGCAGCCAGGGACTAGCGGGGAGCACAGATACGCAGTATTTT.

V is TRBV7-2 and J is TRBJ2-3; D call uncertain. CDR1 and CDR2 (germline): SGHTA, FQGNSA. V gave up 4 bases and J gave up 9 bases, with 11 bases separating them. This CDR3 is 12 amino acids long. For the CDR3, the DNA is TGTGCCAGCAGCTCCCCCACCGGGACGCAGTATTTT. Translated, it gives CASSSPTGTQYF. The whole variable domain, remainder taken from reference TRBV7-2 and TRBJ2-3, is GAGVSQSPSNKVTEKGKDVELRCDPISGHTALYWYRQSLGQGLEFLIYFQGNSAPDKSGLPSDRFSAERTGGSVSTLTIQRTQQEDSAVYLCASSSPTGTQYFGPGTRLTVL.